A selection of T cell receptor beta chains follows, all from one sample in a study of beta chain features in type 1 diabetes. The data were produced by immunoSEQ multiplex PCR, yet TCRdb's version contains in-frame clones alone and is incomplete. The sample holds 850,000 to 900,000 clones; 15% to 20% are singletons and the top ten take about 0.025%. Source material: naive CD4+ T cells from blood. These receptors were obtained from a woman aged 18-35 years in good health. The CDR3 runs from the conserved cysteine through the conserved F or W. The D gene is left open where the match is weak. The size of a clone is reported for some rows only, either as once, few or many, or as a class for expanded clones.

clone_size: NA
d_call: TRBD1
v_call: TRBV5-1
j_call: TRBJ2-5
cdr3_nt: TGCGCCAGCAGCCTTGGGACAGCAAAGACCCAGTACTTC
cdr3_aa: CASSLGTAKTQYF

clone_size: NA
d_call: NA
v_call: TRBV7-9
j_call: TRBJ2-3
cdr3_nt: TGTGCCAGCAGCCCAGGCCGGGTCGGGACGCGTGCAGATACGCAGTATTTT
cdr3_aa: CASSPGRVGTRADTQYF

clone_size: NA
d_call: NA
v_call: TRBV6-5
j_call: TRBJ1-3
cdr3_nt: TGTGCCAGCAGTTCATACACCTCTGGAAACACCATATATTTT
cdr3_aa: CASSSYTSGNTIYF

clone_size: NA
d_call: NA
v_call: TRBV10-2
j_call: TRBJ2-1
cdr3_nt: TGCGCCAGCAGTGACTCGTCGGACTATTACAATGAGCAGTTCTTC
cdr3_aa: CASSDSSDYYNEQFF

clone_size: NA
d_call: NA
v_call: TRBV18
j_call: TRBJ2-3
cdr3_nt: TGTGCCAGCTCACCACTTCCCGGGCCACTCTTCACAGATACGCAGTATTTT
cdr3_aa: CASSPLPGPLFTDTQYF

clone_size: NA
d_call: NA
v_call: TRBV11-2
j_call: TRBJ1-2
cdr3_nt: TGTGCCAGCAGCTTACGAGCGGGAAGCTATGGCTACACCTTC
cdr3_aa: CASSLRAGSYGYTF

clone_size: NA
d_call: TRBD1
v_call: TRBV5-4
j_call: TRBJ2-7
cdr3_nt: TGTGCCAGCAGCTCCTGGACAGGGTCCTACGAGCAGTACTTC
cdr3_aa: CASSSWTGSYEQYF

clone_size: NA
d_call: TRBD1
v_call: TRBV28
j_call: TRBJ1-1
cdr3_nt: TGTGCCAGCCTGCAACCGGGACAGGGGAGATTTCTGGCTGAAGCTTTCTTT
cdr3_aa: CASLQPGQGRFLAEAFF

clone_size: NA
d_call: NA
v_call: TRBV6-6
j_call: TRBJ2-2
cdr3_nt: TGTGCCATCAGGGACGGCGCGAACACCGGGGAGCTGTTTTTT
cdr3_aa: CAIRDGANTGELFF

clone_size: few
d_call: NA
v_call: TRBV2
j_call: TRBJ2-2
cdr3_nt: TGTGCCAGCAGTGGAATGGGGGCAAACACCGGGGAGCTGTTTTTT
cdr3_aa: CASSGMGANTGELFF

clone_size: NA
d_call: TRBD1
v_call: TRBV5-1
j_call: TRBJ2-1
cdr3_nt: TGCGCCAGCAGCTTGGACATCAGGGGGAAGAATGAGCAGTTCTTC
cdr3_aa: CASSLDIRGKNEQFF

clone_size: NA
d_call: TRBD2
v_call: TRBV7-9
j_call: TRBJ2-1
cdr3_nt: TGTGCCAGCAGCTCCTCCTGGGGGGGGTACAATGAGCAGTTCTTC
cdr3_aa: CASSSSWGGYNEQFF

clone_size: few
d_call: NA
v_call: TRBV11-2
j_call: TRBJ2-1
cdr3_nt: TGTGCCAGCAGTTCCGGGACGCGGAATGAGCAGTTCTTC
cdr3_aa: CASSSGTRNEQFF

clone_size: few
d_call: TRBD1
v_call: TRBV7-2
j_call: TRBJ1-4
cdr3_nt: TGTGCCAGCAGCCGACAGGGGTCGGTTAATGAAAAACTGTTTTTT
cdr3_aa: CASSRQGSVNEKLFF

clone_size: NA
d_call: NA
v_call: TRBV27
j_call: TRBJ2-7
cdr3_nt: TGTGCCACGTCCCCAACTGTGTGGTCCACCTACGAGCAGTACTTC
cdr3_aa: CATSPTVWSTYEQYF

clone_size: NA
d_call: TRBD2
v_call: TRBV6-6
j_call: TRBJ2-7
cdr3_nt: TGTGCCAGCAGCTACACTAGCGGGAGCTCCTACGAGCAGTACTTC
cdr3_aa: CASSYTSGSSYEQYF

clone_size: NA
d_call: NA
v_call: TRBV28
j_call: TRBJ2-1
cdr3_nt: TGTGCCAGCAGTTTAGGGGGTAATGAGCAGTTCTTC
cdr3_aa: CASSLGGNEQFF

clone_size: few
d_call: TRBD1
v_call: TRBV28
j_call: TRBJ1-4
cdr3_nt: TGTGCCAGCAGTTTGTACAGGGGGCGGGCGAGAAAACTGTTTTTT
cdr3_aa: CASSLYRGRARKLFF